The next 11 T cell receptor beta chains were all read from a single sample in a study of blood T cell repertoires in COVID-19. Only in-frame clones appear in the TCRdb table, and some are missing; sequencing was by immunoSEQ multiplex PCR. The top ten hold about 3.5% of the sample, which has under 300,000 clones, more than 65% seen once. Sequenced: PBMCs or T cells enriched from blood (not recorded which). The receptors stem from a man aged 50 or older who had recovered from COVID-19.

The V gene is TRBV3-1 (or the pseudogene TRBV3-2), the J gene TRBJ1-3; the D gene is possibly TRBD1 (5 bases). The V end lost 0 bases, the J end lost 8 bases, and 14 bases lay between the germline ends. The CDR3 is 15 amino acids. CDR1 is LGHDT, CDR2 YNNKEL, per germline (reference sequence). CDR3 in DNA: TGTGCCAGCAGCCAAGAGGGGCGGGGAGGAGACACCATATATTTT. It translates to CASSQEGRGGDTIYF.

V is TRBV4-1 and J is TRBJ1-5; 7 nucleotides align to TRBD1. This CDR3 has 15 residues. Per germline, CDR1 MGHRA and CDR2 YSYEKL. V lost 3 bases, J lost 1 base, and 3 bases stayed unmatched. The CDR3 is CASSQDRISNQPQHF. CDR3 bases: TGCGCCAGCAGCCAGGACAGGATAAGCAATCAGCCCCAGCATTTT.

Only one count was recorded for this clone. CDR3 in amino acids: CASTPRGSGSNEQFF. The CDR3 DNA is TGTGCCAGCACCCCTCGGGGTAGCGGGAGTAATGAGCAGTTCTTC. The chain employs TRBV28 and TRBJ2-1; 9 bases agree with TRBD2. Germline assignment: CDR1 MDHEN and CDR2 SYDVKM. The CDR3 loop spans 15 amino acids. With 7 bases clipped from V and 7 bases from J, the junction kept 11 bases outside the gene matches.

Here the CDR3 DNA reads TGTGCCAGCAGTTCGGCAGGGGGATCAGATACGCAGTATTTT. Its translation is CASSSAGGSDTQYF. The chain employs TRBV28 and TRBJ2-3, with 7 bases lining up with TRBD1. This CDR3 is built from 14 residues. Germline-derived CDR1 and CDR2 are MDHEN and SYDVKM. V lost 4 bases to trimming and J lost 4 bases; unmatched junction nucleotides: 5.

The chain is built from TRBV5-1 and TRBJ1-1; D is unclear. This CDR3 has 13 amino acids. Germline loops: CDR1 SGHRS, CDR2 YFSETQ. V lost 0 bases and J 1 base, leaving 4 bases between the germline ends. The CDR3 sequence: CASSLGANTEAFF. Written as DNA, the CDR3 is TGCGCCAGCAGCTTGGGGGCGAACACTGAAGCTTTCTTT.

The DNA of the CDR3 is TGCGCCAGCAGCTTGGCCCCCGGGGCGGGGGAAGAGACCCAGTACTTC. Translated: CASSLAPGAGEETQYF. This sequence joins TRBV5-1 and TRBJ2-5; 7 bases are a match to TRBD2. The CDR3 is 16 residues long. Germline CDR1 and CDR2: SGHRS and YFSETQ. V shed 0 bases, J shed 3 bases, and the junction held 8 bases outside the gene matches.

The gene calls are TRBV5-1 and TRBJ2-5, with a weak D call TRBD2 (6 bases). Trimming took off 0 bases at V and 5 bases at J, with 17 bases between the two ends. The germline V gene has CDR1 SGHRS and CDR2 YFSETQ. The CDR3 extends over 16 amino acids. CDR3 protein: CASSLAGQGGAETQYF. In DNA, the CDR3 is TGCGCCAGCAGCTTGGCCGGGCAGGGAGGAGCGGAGACCCAGTACTTC.

The CDR3 sequence: CASSPPGGDWYF. The CDR3 DNA sequence: TGCGCCAGCAGCCCCCCCGGGGGGGACTGGTACTTC. This chain links TRBV5-1 with TRBJ2-7; 8 bases fit TRBD2. The CDR3 contains 12 residues. Germline CDR1 SGHRS, CDR2 YFSETQ. Trimming removed 4 bases from V and 12 bases from J; junction bases left unmatched: 9.

V usage is TRBV6-4 and J usage is TRBJ2-7; 12 nucleotides line up with TRBD1. Germline loops: CDR1 MRHNA, CDR2 SNTAGT. CDR3 length: 14 residues. V lost 6 bases to trimming and J lost 6 bases; unmatched junction nucleotides: 6. CDR3 in amino acids: CASRPGQGAREQYF. For the CDR3, the DNA is TGTGCCAGCAGGCCGGGACAGGGGGCTCGCGAGCAGTACTTC.

The chain uses TRBV7-9 and TRBJ1-1; D might be TRBD1 (6 bases). CDR1 SEHNR and CDR2 FQNEAQ come from the germline V gene (reference sequence). V gave up 2 bases and J gave up 2 bases, with 18 bases separating them. This CDR3 has 17 residues. The DNA for the CDR3 is TGTGCCAGCAGCTTATGGGGGGGCAAGAATCGAAACACTGAAGCTTTCTTT. It codes for CASSLWGGKNRNTEAFF.

This clone has a handful of counts. The rearrangement joins TRBV9 to TRBJ2-7; 10 bases match TRBD2. V lost 0 bases to trimming and J lost 6 bases; unmatched junction nucleotides: 9. Germline CDR1 and CDR2: SGDLS and YYNGEE. CDR3 length: 16 amino acids. The DNA for the CDR3 is TGTGCCAGCAGCGTAGGTGGCAGCGGGAGGGTGATCGAGCAGTACTTC. Translated, it gives CASSVGGSGRVIEQYF.